This entry lists 13 T cell receptor beta chains sequenced from one sample in a study of T cell changes during pregnancy in multiple sclerosis. Profiled with immunoSEQ multiplex PCR; TCRdb holds only in-frame clones, not every one. The data contain 60,000 or so clones, roughly 88% of them seen just once; the ten biggest clones take up approximately 2.3%. The starting material was peripheral blood, obtained in the second trimester of pregnancy. The receptors come from a female donor in good health, enrolled as a control in a pregnancy study.

The V call is TRBV18, the J call TRBJ1-5, with a tentative D call TRBD1 (6 bases). Deletions cut 10 bases from V and 3 bases from J, with 13 bases between. Germline V CDR1 and CDR2: KGHSH, LQKENI. This CDR3 contains 13 residues. The CDR3 is CATVWDTNQPQHF. CDR3 nucleotide sequence: TGTGCCACCGTCTGGGACACCAATCAGCCCCAGCATTTT.

The rearrangement joins TRBV19 to TRBJ1-2, with D possibly TRBD1 on 6 matching bases. V was pared by 3 bases and J by 7 bases, with 9 bases between. This CDR3 is built from 12 residues. Per the germline V gene, CDR1 is LNHDA and CDR2 is SQIVND (reference sequence). CDR3 sequence: CASSIETGGYTF. The CDR3 bases are TGTGCCAGTAGTATCGAGACAGGTGGCTACACCTTC.

The gene calls are TRBV29-1 and TRBJ2-3; TRBD2 matches 8 bases. V gave up 4 bases and J gave up 2 bases; unmatched junction bases: 5. Germline CDR1 SQVTM, CDR2 ANQGSEA. The CDR3 contains 14 residues. CDR3 in DNA: TGCAGCGTTGGACGGGGGGGCCCCACAGATACGCAGTATTTT. Amino acids: CSVGRGGPTDTQYF.

This chain uses TRBV2 with TRBJ1-5; tentative D call: TRBD1 (5 bases). The CDR3 extends over 14 amino acids. Germline CDR1 is SNHLY and CDR2 is FYNNEI. Trimming shortened V by 9 bases and J by 4 bases, and 16 bases separated the two germline ends. The chain's CDR3 is CASQPSTGNQPQHF. The CDR3 DNA is TGTGCCAGTCAACCCTCAACAGGAAATCAGCCCCAGCATTTT.

This clone showed up just a few times. The chain combines TRBV6-4 with TRBJ2-3; D ambiguous. Germline V gives CDR1 MRHNA, CDR2 SNTAGT. The CDR3 covers 17 residues. The V gene lost 0 bases and the J gene lost 0 bases, with 13 bases spanning the gap. CDR3 sequence (DNA): TGTGCCAGCAGTGACTCCAGTCTTGGAGAAAGCACAGATACGCAGTATTTT. Its protein is CASSDSSLGESTDTQYF.

The rearrangement joins TRBV19 to TRBJ1-3; D is unclear. Trimming took 7 bases from V and 2 from J, leaving 12 bases between them. The CDR3 is 14 residues long. Germline V CDR1 and CDR2: LNHDA, SQIVND (reference sequence). CDR3 nucleotides: TGTGCCAGTAAGGAGGCTCGGGCTGGAAACACCATATATTTT. Translation gives CASKEARAGNTIYF.

This chain uses TRBV5-6 with TRBJ2-7, with 8 nucleotides matching TRBD1. V lost 0 bases to trimming and J lost 5 bases; unmatched junction nucleotides: 10. Germline V CDR1 and CDR2: SGHDT, YYEEEE. This CDR3 spans 16 amino acids. The CDR3 region is CASSLALGQGYNEQYF. CDR3 in DNA: TGTGCCAGCAGCTTGGCCTTAGGACAGGGTTACAACGAGCAGTACTTC.

The chain carries TRBV10-3 and TRBJ2-5; TRBD2 is a possible D gene (6 bases). In germline, CDR1 is ENHRY, CDR2 SYGVKD. Trimming cost V 6 bases and J 5 bases, with 13 bases left between them. This CDR3 comprises 13 residues. CDR3 residues: CAISSPGEETQYF. The CDR3 nucleotides are TGTGCCATCAGCTCTCCGGGAGAGGAGACCCAGTACTTC.

The chain has TRBV15 and TRBJ1-6; 9 nucleotides line up with TRBD1. CDR3 length equals 15 residues. Germline V CDR1 and CDR2: LNHNV, YYDKDF (reference sequence). V trimming: 1 base; J trimming: 12 bases; junction bases outside the gene matches: 7. The chain's CDR3 is CATSRAGDRGKPLHF. The CDR3 DNA sequence: TGTGCCACCAGCAGAGCGGGAGACAGGGGGAAACCCCTCCACTTT. Looking up the rest from reference TRBV15 and TRBJ1-6 gives the full variable domain: DAMVIQNPRYQVTQFGKPVTLSCSQTLNHNVMYWYQQKSSQAPKLLFHYYDKDFNNEADTPDNFQSRRPNTSFCFLDIRSPGLGDTAMYLCATSRAGDRGKPLHFGNGTRLTVT.

The V gene is TRBV11-2, the J gene TRBJ1-1, with D tentatively TRBD1 (5 bases). Germline V gene lookup returns CDR1 SGHAT and CDR2 FQNNGV. V was pared by 0 bases and J by 1 base, with 6 bases between. The length of the CDR3 is 14 residues. The CDR3 bases are TGTGCCAGCAGCTTAGAGGGGGGGAACACTGAAGCTTTCTTT. It specifies CASSLEGGNTEAFF.

V and J are TRBV15 and TRBJ2-5; perhaps TRBD1 as D (6 bases). This CDR3 contains 15 residues. V was clipped by 0 bases and J by 1 base, with 9 bases between them. Germline CDR1 LNHNV, CDR2 YYDKDF (reference sequence). CDR3 in amino acids: CATSRDAGAQETQYF. CDR3 coding DNA: TGTGCCACCAGCAGAGATGCAGGGGCCCAAGAGACCCAGTACTTC.

This chain links TRBV5-4 with TRBJ2-5; D is possibly TRBD1 (5 bases). V shed 0 bases and J shed 0 bases, with 9 bases lying between them. Germline CDR1 reads SGHNT; CDR2 reads YYREEE (reference sequence). The CDR3 contains 15 residues. The CDR3 protein is CASSLGQLYQETQYF. The CDR3 coding sequence is TGTGCCAGCAGCTTGGGACAGCTCTACCAAGAGACCCAGTACTTC.

V is TRBV5-6 and J is TRBJ1-1; TRBD1 matches at 7 bases. V was clipped by 3 bases and J by 4 bases; unmatched bases: 9. This CDR3 is 15 amino acids long. Germline CDR1 and CDR2: SGHDT and YYEEEE. The CDR3 sequence is CASSSDRVRGTEAFF. The CDR3 DNA reads TGTGCCAGCAGCTCCGACAGGGTACGGGGCACTGAAGCTTTCTTT.